This T cell receptor (beta chain) was obtained from a study of T cells after yellow fever vaccination (dated by TCRdb to between 2018 and 2021). Concerning the study at large: Libraries from fractions with low cell numbers were prepared with the SMART-Seq v4 Ultra Low Input RNA kit. Bulk TCR alpha and beta repertoires were sequenced longitudinally to track T-cell clones before and after primary and booster YFV17D yellow fever vaccination. Two healthy male donors, one aged 18 to 30 and one aged 30 to 40 years, made up the cohort. Blood was drawn at multiple timepoints before and after primary and secondary immunization, with bulk PBMC replicates and cell subsets isolated. General conclusions and limits of the study: Most clones expanded after primary vaccination were re-detected after the booster (96% of CD4 and approximately 85% of CD8), suggesting broad memory maintenance. Only two donors were included in the study, so the extent to which the findings can be generalized is limited. Compared with the primary T-cell response, the secondary T-cell response was weaker but faster, peaking on day 5 rather than day 15. A small fraction of clonotypes appeared in both the CD4 and CD8 compartments, likely as a result of convergent recombination. Computational filtering was required because FACS-sorted repertoires could contain abundant contaminating clonotypes from the bulk population.

Trimming accounts for 5 bases at V and 1 base at J, while the number of junction bases matched to no gene is 4. Via the germline V gene, CDR1 is MNHEY and CDR2 SVGAGI. The CDR3 numbers 15 residues from cysteine through phenylalanine. Only the CDR3 part of the read is kept: 45 bases, read in frame from the first base. TCR cDNA was synthesized by 5'RACE template switching, through which a universal primer site and unique molecular identifiers were introduced. Priming for cDNA synthesis came from both the TCR alpha and TCR beta constant segments. Library amplification used two PCR steps, and the second PCR step added sample barcodes and sequencing adapters. Sequencing of libraries was performed on Illumina HiSeq 2500 (2x100 bp) or NovaSeq (2x150 bp). The source study handled its data this way. Demultiplexing of reads and collapsing into UMI consensus sequences were performed with MIGEC, and V(D)J alignment was carried out with MiXCR. Using edgeR on replicate PBMC samples, clonotypes were called vaccine-responding if FDR was below 0.01 and the log2 fold change was above 5 up to day 15. Each bulk clonotype was labeled CD4 or CD8 based on which sequenced repertoire, CD4 or CD8, contained the clonotype at higher abundance. TCRdb applied fastp at Q25 and MiXCR to the public reads, then kept only in-frame beta chains. Each CDR3 protein appears once, grouped with its most common genes and DNA. TCRdb assigned the V and J calls; the authors' analysis was not used. The sample table contains roughly 74,000 distinct CDR3 sequences; only one count was recorded for more than 5.5% of them. The leading ten clones occupy roughly 35% of the sample.

Reading the label with the study, this specimen's treatment or condition is: live attenuated yellow fever vaccine strain. PBMCs were isolated from peripheral blood using a standard Ficoll-Paque protocol. Dynabeads CD4 and CD8 positive selection kits were used to isolate CD4 and CD8 T-cell fractions. TriZol was used to extract RNA from bulk PBMCs, CD4 and CD8 fractions, and dextramer-positive and dextramer-negative fractions. This clonotype appeared many times. Which antigen it targets is not known. The record has no base qualities; no much larger clone is one base away. The sample was CD8+ T cells sorted from PBMCs, taken 5 to 6 days after the first yellow fever vaccination. This chain joins TRBV6-5 to TRBJ2-3, and 9 junction bases match TRBD1. This clonotype was sampled from a young man who received the YFV17D yellow fever vaccine. The nucleotide sequence reads TGTGCCAGCAGTCACACAGGGGGCGGCACAGATACGCAGTATTTT. Its protein is CASSHTGGGTDTQYF.